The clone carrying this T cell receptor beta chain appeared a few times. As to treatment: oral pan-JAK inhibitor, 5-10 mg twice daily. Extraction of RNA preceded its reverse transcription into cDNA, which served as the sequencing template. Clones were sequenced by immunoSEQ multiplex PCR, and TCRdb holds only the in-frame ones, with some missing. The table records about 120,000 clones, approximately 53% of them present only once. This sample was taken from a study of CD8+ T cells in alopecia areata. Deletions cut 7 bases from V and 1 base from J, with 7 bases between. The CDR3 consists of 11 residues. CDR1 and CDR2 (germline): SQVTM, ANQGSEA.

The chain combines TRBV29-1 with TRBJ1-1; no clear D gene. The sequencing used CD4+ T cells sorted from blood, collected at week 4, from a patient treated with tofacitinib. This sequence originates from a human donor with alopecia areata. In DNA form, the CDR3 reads TGCAGCGGGAACACGAACACTGAAGCTTTCTTT. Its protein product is CSGNTNTEAFF.